This TCR beta chain was profiled in a study of blood T cell repertoires in COVID-19 (dated by TCRdb to 2019 to 2021). With respect to the entire study: Samples covering the acute and convalescent phases of COVID-19 were provided by collaborators in the United States, Italy and Spain. The material from the prospective study consisted of cDNA or gDNA derived from T cells, B-cell-depleted T cells, or PBMCs. Subjects who had been exposed to COVID-19, were actively infected with it, or had recovered from it provided the deeply sampled blood TCRbeta repertoires that made up the dataset. The repertoires were made available in a free public database intended to serve as a resource for research on the immune response to SARS-CoV-2. Samples were obtained from the ongoing ImmuneRACE study (first 160 participants) and from 1,254 subjects provided by 6 global collaborators. A de-identified subject ID, COVID-19 status, age in years and sex were almost always included in the sample metadata. Where HLA class I and class II types were available, the types were taken from metadata supplied by the sample provider, not from assay-based typing. The full study reports these points: The amount of clinical and demographic metadata varied by source and participant and was provided uncurated.

The immunoSEQ Assay, a bias-controlled multiplex PCR, was used to amplify TCRbeta CDR3 regions from genomic DNA. On the study's bioinformatics: Within the assay, amplification of reference gene primers was used to estimate how many nucleated cells each sample contained. To quantify the absolute abundance of each unique TCRbeta CDR3 rearrangement, sequence reads were collapsed and filtered. For each sample, productive Simpson clonality was calculated by taking the square root of Simpson's diversity index across productive rearrangements. As stored in TCRdb, this immuneACCESS dataset retains in-frame rearrangements with V and J assigned. A fraction of the clones does not appear; measured against another copy, unresolved V genes explain less than half of the discrepancy, and the remainder lacks a known reason. Clone size and V and J calls were adopted from that table, with D and trimming inferred from the DNA. The sample contains roughly 260,000 clones, 75% to 95% of them found a single time. The ten largest clones represent approximately 2.6% of the sample.

At one collaborating source in Seattle, patients were enrolled during active infection and were followed longitudinally through the course of disease. Whole blood was collected in K2EDTA tubes by collaborating institutions according to the institutions' own protocols. For TCRbeta analysis, collaborator samples were shipped as frozen whole blood, as isolated PBMCs, or as DNA extracted from either sample type. Of note for this clone: This receptor's antigen is unknown. The sample holds no much larger clone one base away, and base qualities are not on file.

The CDR3 covers 13 residues, taking in both the cysteine and the phenylalanine. Only CDR3 DNA is held: 39 bases, read in frame from base 1. The germline V gene (reference sequence) yields LGHDT for CDR1 and YNNKEL for CDR2. V sheds 3 bases and J sheds 4 bases, leaving 9 bases between their ends. The sequence links TRBV3-1 (or the pseudogene TRBV3-2) to TRBJ2-5; perhaps TRBD2 is the D gene, with 5 bases matching. This clonotype originated in a person aged 18 to 29 with COVID-19, enrolled during active disease. Sequenced input: peripheral blood. The nucleotide sequence is given as TGTGCCAGCAGCCAGTGGAGGAGAGAGACCCAGTACTTC. Its protein reads: CASSQWRRETQYF.